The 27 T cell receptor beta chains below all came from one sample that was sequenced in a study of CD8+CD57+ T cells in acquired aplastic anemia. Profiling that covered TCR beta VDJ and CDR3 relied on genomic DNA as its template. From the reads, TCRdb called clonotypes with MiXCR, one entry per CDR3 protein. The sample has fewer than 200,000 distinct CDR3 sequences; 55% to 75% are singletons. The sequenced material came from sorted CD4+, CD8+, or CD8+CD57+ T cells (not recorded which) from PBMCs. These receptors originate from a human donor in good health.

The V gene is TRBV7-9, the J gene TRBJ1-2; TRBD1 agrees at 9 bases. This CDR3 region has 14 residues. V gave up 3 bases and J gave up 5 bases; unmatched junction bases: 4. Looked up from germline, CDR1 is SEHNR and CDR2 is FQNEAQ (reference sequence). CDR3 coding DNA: TGTGCCAGCAGCTTTACAGGGGGCGAGTATGGCTACACCTTC. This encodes CASSFTGGEYGYTF.

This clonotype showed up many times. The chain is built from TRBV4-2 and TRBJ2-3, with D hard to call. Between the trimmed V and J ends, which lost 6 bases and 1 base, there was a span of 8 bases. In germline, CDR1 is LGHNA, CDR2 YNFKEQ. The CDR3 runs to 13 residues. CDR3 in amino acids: CASRDSGTDTQYF. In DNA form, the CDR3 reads TGTGCCAGCAGGGATAGTGGCACAGATACGCAGTATTTT.

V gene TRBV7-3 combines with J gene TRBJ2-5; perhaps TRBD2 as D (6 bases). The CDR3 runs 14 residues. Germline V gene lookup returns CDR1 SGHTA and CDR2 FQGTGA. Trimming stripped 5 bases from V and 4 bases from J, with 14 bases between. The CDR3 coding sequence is TGTGCCAGCAGCCCGGGCGGGACGGGAGAGACCCAGTACTTC. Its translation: CASSPGGTGETQYF.

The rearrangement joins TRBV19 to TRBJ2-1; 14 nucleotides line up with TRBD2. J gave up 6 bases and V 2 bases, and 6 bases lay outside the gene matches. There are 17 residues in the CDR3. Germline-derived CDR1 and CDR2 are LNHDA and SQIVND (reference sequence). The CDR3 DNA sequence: TGTGCCAGTAGTATAACGACTAGCGGGAGGGTTGTCAATGAGCAGTTCTTC. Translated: CASSITTSGRVVNEQFF. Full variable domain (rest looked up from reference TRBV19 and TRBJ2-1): DGGITQSPKYLFRKEGQNVTLSCEQNLNHDAMYWYRQDPGQGLRLIYYSQIVNDFQKGDIAEGYSVSREKKESFPLTVTSAQKNPTAFYLCASSITTSGRVVNEQFFGPGTRLTVL.

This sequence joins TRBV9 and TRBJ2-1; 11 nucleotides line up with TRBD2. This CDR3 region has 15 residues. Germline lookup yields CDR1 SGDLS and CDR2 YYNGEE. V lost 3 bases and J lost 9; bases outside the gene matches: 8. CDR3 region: CASSDRTSGFSEQFF. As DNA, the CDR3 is TGTGCCAGCAGCGACCGGACTAGCGGGTTCAGTGAGCAGTTCTTC.

CDR3 loop: CAISASGQTINQPQHF. The CDR3 bases are TGTGCCATCAGCGCGTCGGGACAGACCATTAATCAGCCCCAGCATTTT. This rearrangement joins TRBV10-3 to TRBJ1-5, with TRBD1 matching over 7 bases. Germline CDR1 is ENHRY and CDR2 is SYGVKD. V shed 6 bases and J 4 bases; nucleotides not matched to a gene: 12. The CDR3 runs 16 residues.

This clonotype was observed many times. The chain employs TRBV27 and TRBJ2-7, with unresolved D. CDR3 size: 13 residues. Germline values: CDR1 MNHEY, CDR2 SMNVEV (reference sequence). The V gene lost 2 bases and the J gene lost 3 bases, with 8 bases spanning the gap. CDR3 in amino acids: CASSLRRSYEQYF. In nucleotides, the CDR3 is TGTGCCAGCAGTTTACGGCGGAGCTACGAGCAGTACTTC.

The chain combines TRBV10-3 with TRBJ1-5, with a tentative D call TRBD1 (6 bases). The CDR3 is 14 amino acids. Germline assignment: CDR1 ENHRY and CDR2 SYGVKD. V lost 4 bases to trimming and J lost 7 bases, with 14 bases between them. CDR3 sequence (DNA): TGTGCCATCAGTGCAGGGGCCGACCCCCAGCCCCAGCATTTT. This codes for CAISAGADPQPQHF.

CDR3 DNA sequence: TGTGCCACCAGGCCGACAGGGGGTTGGACAGATACGCAGTATTTT. Protein product: CATRPTGGWTDTQYF. V gene TRBV24-1 combines with J gene TRBJ2-3; TRBD1 agrees at 9 bases. With 7 bases clipped from V and 3 bases from J, the junction kept 7 bases outside the gene matches. CDR1 is KGHDR, CDR2 SFDVKD, per germline. The CDR3 has 15 amino acids.

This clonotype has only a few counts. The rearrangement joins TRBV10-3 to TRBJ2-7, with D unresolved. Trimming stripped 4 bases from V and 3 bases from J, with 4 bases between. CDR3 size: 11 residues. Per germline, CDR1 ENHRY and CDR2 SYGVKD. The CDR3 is CAISGGYEQYF. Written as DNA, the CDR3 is TGTGCCATCAGTGGAGGCTACGAGCAGTACTTC.

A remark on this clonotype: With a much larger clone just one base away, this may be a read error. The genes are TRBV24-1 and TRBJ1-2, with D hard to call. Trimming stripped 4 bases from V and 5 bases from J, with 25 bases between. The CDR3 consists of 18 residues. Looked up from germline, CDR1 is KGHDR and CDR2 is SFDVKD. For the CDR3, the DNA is TGTGCCACCAGTGAAGAGGCAGGATACACTACATCCGGATATGGCTACACCTTC. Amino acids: CATSEEAGYTTSGYGYTF.

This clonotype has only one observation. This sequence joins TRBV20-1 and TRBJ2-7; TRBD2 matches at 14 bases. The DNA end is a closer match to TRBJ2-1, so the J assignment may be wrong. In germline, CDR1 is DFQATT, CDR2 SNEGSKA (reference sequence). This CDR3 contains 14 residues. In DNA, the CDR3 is TGCAGTGCAGCCCGGACTAGCGGGAGGAATGAGCAGTTCTTC. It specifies CSAARTSGRNEQFF.

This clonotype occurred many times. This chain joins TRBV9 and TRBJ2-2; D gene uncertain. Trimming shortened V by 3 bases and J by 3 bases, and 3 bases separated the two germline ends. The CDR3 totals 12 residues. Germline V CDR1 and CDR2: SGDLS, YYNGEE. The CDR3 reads CASSGYTGELFF. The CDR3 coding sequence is TGTGCCAGCAGCGGATACACCGGGGAGCTGTTTTTT.

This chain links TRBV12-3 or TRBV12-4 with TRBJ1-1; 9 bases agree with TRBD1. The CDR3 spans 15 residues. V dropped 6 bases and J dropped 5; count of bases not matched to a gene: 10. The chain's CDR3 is CASSPGQGVWTEAFF. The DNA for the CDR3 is TGTGCCAGCAGCCCGGGACAGGGTGTTTGGACTGAAGCTTTCTTT.

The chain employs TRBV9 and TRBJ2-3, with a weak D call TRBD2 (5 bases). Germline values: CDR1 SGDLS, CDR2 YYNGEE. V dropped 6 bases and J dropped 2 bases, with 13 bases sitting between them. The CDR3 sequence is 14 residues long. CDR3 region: CASTASLATDTQYF. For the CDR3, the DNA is TGTGCCAGCACCGCCTCGCTAGCCACAGATACGCAGTATTTT.

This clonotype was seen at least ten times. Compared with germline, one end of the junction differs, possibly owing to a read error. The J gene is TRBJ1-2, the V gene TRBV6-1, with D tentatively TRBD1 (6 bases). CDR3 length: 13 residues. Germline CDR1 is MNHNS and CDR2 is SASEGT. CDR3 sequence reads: CAGRGYDDYGYTF. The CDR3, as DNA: TGTGCCGGCAGGGGCTACGACGACTATGGCTACACCTTC.

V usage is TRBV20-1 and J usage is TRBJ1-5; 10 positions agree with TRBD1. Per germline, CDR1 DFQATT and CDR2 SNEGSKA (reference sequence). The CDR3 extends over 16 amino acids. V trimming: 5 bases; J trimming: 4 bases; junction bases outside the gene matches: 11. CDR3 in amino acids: CSAGRGQGKMNQPQHF. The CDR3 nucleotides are TGCAGTGCTGGAAGGGGACAGGGGAAAATGAATCAGCCCCAGCATTTT.

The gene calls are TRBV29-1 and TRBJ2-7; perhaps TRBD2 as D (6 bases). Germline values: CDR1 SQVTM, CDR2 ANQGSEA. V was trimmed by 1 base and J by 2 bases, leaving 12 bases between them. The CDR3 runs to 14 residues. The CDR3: CSVEGRDGTYEQYF. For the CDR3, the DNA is TGCAGCGTTGAAGGGCGGGACGGCACCTACGAGCAGTACTTC.

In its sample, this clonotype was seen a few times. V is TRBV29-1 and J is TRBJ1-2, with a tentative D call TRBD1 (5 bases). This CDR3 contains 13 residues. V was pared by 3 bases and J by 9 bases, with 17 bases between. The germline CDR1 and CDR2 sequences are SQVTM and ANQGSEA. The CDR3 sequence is CSVDTSGGTRYTF. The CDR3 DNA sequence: TGCAGCGTTGATACTAGTGGGGGGACGCGCTACACCTTC.

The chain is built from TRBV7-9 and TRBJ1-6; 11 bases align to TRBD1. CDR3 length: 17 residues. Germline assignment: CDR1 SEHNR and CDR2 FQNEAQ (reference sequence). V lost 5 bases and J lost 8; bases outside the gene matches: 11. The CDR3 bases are TGTGCCAGCAGCGTATCGTTCCCGGACAGGGGGCATTCACCCCTCCACTTT. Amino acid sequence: CASSVSFPDRGHSPLHF.

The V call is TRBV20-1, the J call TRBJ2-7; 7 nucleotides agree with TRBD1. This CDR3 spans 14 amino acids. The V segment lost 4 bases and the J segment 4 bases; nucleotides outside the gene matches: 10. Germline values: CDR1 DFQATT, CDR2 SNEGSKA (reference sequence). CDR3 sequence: CSATKQGRGYEQYF. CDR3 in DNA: TGCAGTGCTACCAAACAGGGGCGAGGGTACGAGCAGTACTTC.

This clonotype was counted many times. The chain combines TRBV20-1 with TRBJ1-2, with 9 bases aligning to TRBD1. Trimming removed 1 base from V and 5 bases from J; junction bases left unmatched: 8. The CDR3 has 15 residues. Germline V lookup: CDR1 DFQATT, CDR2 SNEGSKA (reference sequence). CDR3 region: CSARVRQGERYGYTF. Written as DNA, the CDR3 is TGCAGTGCTAGAGTGAGACAGGGGGAAAGGTATGGCTACACCTTC.

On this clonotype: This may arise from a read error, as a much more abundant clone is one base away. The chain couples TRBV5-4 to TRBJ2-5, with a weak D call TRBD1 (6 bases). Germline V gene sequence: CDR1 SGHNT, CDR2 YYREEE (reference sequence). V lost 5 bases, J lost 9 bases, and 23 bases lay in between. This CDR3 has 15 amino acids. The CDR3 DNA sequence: TGTGCCAGCAGTTACTCGATCCAGGGGATTAAGGCCCAGTACTTC. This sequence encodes CASSYSIQGIKAQYF.

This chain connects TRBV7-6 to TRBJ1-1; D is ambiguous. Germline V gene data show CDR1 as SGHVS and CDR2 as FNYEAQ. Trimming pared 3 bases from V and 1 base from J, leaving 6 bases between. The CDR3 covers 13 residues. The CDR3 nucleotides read TGTGCCAGCAGCTTCGGAGAGAACACTGAAGCTTTCTTT. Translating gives CASSFGENTEAFF. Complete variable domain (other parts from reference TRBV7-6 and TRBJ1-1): GAGVSQSPRYKVTKRGQDVALRCDPISGHVSLYWYRQALGQGPEFLTYFNYEAQQDKSGLPNDRFSAERPEGSISTLTIQRTEQRDSAMYRCASSFGENTEAFFGQGTRLTVV.

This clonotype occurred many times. CDR3 in DNA: TGCGCCAGCAGCATGGGACTCGGAAACACCGGGGAGCTGTTTTTT. Its translation: CASSMGLGNTGELFF. The chain is built from TRBV5-1 and TRBJ2-2, with D maybe TRBD2 (6 bases). Germline CDR1 is SGHRS and CDR2 is YFSETQ. This CDR3 has 15 amino acids. V was trimmed by 4 bases and J by 2 bases, leaving 12 bases between them.

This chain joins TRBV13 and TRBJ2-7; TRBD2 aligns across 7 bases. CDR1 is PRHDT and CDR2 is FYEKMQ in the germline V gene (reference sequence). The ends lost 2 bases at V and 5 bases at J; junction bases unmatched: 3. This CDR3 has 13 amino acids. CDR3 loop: CASSLWGRDEQYF. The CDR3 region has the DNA TGTGCCAGCAGCTTATGGGGGAGGGACGAGCAGTACTTC.

CDR3: CASSEIQGNNEQFF. The CDR3 DNA reads TGTGCCAGCAGTGAAATTCAGGGAAACAATGAGCAGTTCTTC. This chain joins TRBV25-1 and TRBJ2-1; D may be TRBD1 (5 bases). Germline V gene lookup returns CDR1 MGHDK and CDR2 SYGVNS. V lost 2 bases and J lost 5, with 10 bases in between. The CDR3 runs 14 residues.